This entry is about one TCR beta chain. This clonotype showed up just a few times. Its binding antigen is unknown. Base qualities were left out, and no much larger clone turns up one base away. This sample is drawn from a study (dated by TCRdb to the mid-2010s). General notes on the study: The origins of HIV persistence were investigated in individuals who naturally controlled HIV infection.

Receptor libraries were prepared by 5' RACE. Sequencing instrument: Illumina HiSeq 2000. In-frame beta chains were kept once TCRdb had trimmed the public reads at Q25 with fastp and called clones with MiXCR. Each entry is one CDR3 protein sequence, shown with its most common DNA and genes. The sample table contains some 1,800 distinct CDR3 sequences; only one count was recorded for more than 6% of them. 9.5% to 14% of the sample goes to the ten largest clones. The CDR3 covers 16 residues, taking in both the cysteine and the phenylalanine. The only DNA kept is the CDR3, 48 bases in frame from the first base. Reading the germline V gene (reference sequence) gives CDR1 LNHDA and CDR2 SQIVND. V is cut back by 6 bases and J by 5 bases, with 12 bases in the junction unmatched.

Sequencing was carried out using central memory T cells from blood PBMCs. What the cell subset or site label conveys for this sample: central memory CD4+ T cells. The receptor's source is a female donor with HIV. Recombination connected TRBV19 to TRBJ1-5; TRBD1 aligns with 8 central bases. The CDR3 protein sequence reads: CASSRGRPGGYQPQHF. The nucleotide sequence is TGTGCCAGTAGCCGCGGGAGACCAGGGGGCTATCAGCCCCAGCATTTT. The entire variable domain, with the stretches around the CDR3 drawn from the reference TRBV19 and TRBJ1-5 proteins, is DGGITQSPKYLFRKEGQNVTLSCEQNLNHDAMYWYRQDPGQGLRLIYYSQIVNDFQKGDIAEGYSVSREKKESFPLTVTSAQKNPTAFYLCASSRGRPGGYQPQHFGDGTRLSIL.